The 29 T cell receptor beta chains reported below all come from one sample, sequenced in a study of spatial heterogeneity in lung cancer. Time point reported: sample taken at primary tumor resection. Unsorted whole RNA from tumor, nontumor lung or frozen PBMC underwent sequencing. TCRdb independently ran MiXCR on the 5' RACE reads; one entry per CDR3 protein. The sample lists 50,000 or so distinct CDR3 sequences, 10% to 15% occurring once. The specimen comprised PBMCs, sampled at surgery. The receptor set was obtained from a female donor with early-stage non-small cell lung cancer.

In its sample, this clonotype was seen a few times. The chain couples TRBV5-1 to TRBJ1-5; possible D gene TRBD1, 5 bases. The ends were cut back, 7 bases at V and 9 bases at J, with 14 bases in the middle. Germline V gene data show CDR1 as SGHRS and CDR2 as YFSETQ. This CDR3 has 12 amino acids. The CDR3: CASSREVGPQHF. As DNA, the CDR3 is TGCGCCAGCTCCAGGGAAGTAGGGCCCCAGCATTTT.

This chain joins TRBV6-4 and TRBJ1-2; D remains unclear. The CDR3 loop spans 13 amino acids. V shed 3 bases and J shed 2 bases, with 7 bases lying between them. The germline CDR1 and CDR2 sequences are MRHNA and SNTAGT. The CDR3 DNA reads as TGTGCCAGCAGTGAAAATTTCAACTATGGCTACACCTTC. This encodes CASSENFNYGYTF.

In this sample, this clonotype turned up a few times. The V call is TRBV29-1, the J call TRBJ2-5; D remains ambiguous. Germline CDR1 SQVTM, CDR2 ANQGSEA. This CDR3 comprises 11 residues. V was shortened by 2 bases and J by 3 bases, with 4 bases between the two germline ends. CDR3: CSVEPEETQYF. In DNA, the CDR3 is TGCAGCGTTGAACCGGAAGAGACCCAGTACTTC.

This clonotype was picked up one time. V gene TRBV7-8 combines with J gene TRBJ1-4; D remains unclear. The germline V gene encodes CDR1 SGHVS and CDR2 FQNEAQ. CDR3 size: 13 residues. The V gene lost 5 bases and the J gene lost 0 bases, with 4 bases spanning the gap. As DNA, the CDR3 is TGTGCCAGCAGCAGAGCAACTAATGAAAAACTGTTTTTT. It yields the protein CASSRATNEKLFF.

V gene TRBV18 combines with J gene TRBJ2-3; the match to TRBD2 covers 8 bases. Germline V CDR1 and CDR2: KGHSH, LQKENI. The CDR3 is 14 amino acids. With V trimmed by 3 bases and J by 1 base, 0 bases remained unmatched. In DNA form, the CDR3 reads TGTGCCAGCTCACCTAGCGGGGGCACAGATACGCAGTATTTT. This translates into CASSPSGGTDTQYF.

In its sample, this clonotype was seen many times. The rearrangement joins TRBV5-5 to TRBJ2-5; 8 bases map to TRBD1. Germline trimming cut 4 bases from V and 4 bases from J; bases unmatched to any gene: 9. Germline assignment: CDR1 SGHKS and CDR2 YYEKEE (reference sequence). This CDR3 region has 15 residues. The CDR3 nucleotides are TGTGCCAGCAGCAACGGACAGGGATTGAGAGAGACCCAGTACTTC. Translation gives CASSNGQGLRETQYF.

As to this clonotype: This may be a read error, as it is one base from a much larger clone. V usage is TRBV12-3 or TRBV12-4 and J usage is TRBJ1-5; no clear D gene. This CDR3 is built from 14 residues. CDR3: CASSLSQLNQSQHF. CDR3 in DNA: TGTGCCAGCAGTTTGTCACAGCTCAATCAGTCCCAGCATTTT.

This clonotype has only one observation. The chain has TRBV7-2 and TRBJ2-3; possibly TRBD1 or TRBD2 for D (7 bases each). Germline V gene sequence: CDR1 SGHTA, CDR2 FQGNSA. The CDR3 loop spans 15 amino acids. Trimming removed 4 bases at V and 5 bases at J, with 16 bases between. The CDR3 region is CASSSGGAWGDTQYF. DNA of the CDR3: TGTGCCAGCAGCTCAGGGGGGGCCTGGGGAGATACGCAGTATTTT.

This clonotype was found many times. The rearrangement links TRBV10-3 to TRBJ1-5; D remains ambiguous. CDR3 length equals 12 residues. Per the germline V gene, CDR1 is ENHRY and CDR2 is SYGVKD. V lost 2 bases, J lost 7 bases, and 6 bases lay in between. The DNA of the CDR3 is TGTGCCATCAGTGAGATGGGCCAGCCCCAGCATTTT. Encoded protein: CAISEMGQPQHF.

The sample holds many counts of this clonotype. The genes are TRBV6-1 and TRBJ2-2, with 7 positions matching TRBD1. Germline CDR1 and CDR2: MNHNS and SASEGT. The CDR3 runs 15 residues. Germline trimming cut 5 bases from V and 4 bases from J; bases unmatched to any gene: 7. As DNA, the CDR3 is TGTGCCAGCAGTTCCGGGACAGTGATCACCGGGGAGCTGTTTTTT. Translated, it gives CASSSGTVITGELFF.

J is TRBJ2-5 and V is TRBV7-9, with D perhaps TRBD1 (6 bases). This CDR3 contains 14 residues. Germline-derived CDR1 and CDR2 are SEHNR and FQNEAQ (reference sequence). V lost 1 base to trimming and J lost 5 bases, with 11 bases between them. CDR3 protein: CASSLVSQGETQYF. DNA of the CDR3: TGTGCCAGCAGCTTAGTTAGCCAGGGGGAGACCCAGTACTTC.

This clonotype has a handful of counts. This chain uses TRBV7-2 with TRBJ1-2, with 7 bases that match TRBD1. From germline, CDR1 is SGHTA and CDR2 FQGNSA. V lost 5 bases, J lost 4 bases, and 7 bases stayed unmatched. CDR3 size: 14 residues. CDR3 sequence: CASSPSRDSYGYTF. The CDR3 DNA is TGTGCCAGCAGCCCCTCAAGGGACAGCTATGGCTACACCTTC.

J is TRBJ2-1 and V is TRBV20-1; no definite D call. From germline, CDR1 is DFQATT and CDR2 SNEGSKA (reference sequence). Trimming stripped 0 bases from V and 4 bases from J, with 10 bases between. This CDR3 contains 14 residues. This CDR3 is CSARDWRNYNEQFF. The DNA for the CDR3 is TGCAGTGCTAGAGATTGGCGGAATTACAATGAGCAGTTCTTC.

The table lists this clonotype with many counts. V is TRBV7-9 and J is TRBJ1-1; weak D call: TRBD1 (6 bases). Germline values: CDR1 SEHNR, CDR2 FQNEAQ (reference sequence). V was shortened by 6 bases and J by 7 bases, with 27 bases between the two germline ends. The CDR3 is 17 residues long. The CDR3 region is CASRPPFRTGYSSEAFF. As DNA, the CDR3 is TGTGCCAGCAGACCGCCATTCCGCACAGGGTATTCGAGTGAAGCTTTCTTT.

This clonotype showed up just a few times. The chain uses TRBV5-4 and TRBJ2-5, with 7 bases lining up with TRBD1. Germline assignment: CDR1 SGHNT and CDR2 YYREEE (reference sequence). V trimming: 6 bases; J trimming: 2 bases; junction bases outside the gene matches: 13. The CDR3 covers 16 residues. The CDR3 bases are TGTGCCAGCACCCCCGACTTGAGACAGGGACAAGAGACCCAGTACTTC. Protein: CASTPDLRQGQETQYF. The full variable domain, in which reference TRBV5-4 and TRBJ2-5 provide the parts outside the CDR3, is ETGVTQSPTHLIKTRGQQVTLRCSSQSGHNTVSWYQQALGQGPQFIFQYYREEENGRGNFPPRFSGLQFPNYSSELNVNALELDDSALYLCASTPDLRQGQETQYFGPGTRLLVL.

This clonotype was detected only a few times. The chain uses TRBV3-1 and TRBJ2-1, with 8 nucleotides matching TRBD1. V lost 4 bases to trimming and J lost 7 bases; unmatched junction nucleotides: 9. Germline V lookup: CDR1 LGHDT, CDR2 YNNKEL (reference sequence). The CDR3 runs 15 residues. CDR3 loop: CASSPRQGAENEQFF. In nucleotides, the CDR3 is TGTGCCAGCAGCCCACGCCAGGGGGCGGAGAATGAGCAGTTCTTC.

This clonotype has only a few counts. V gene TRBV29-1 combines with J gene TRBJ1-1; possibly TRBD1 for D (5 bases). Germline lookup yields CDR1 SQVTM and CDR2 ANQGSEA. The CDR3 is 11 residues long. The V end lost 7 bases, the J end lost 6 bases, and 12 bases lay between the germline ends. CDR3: CSGRGRAEAFF. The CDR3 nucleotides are TGCAGCGGGAGGGGTCGCGCTGAAGCTTTCTTT.

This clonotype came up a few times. CDR3 in amino acids: CASSLETGGLTQPQHF. CDR3 DNA sequence: TGTGCCAGCAGCTTAGAAACGGGGGGCTTAACTCAGCCCCAGCATTTT. The rearrangement joins TRBV7-6 to TRBJ1-5; D might be TRBD1 (6 bases). The V gene lost 1 base and the J gene lost 6 bases, with 16 bases spanning the gap. CDR1 SGHVS and CDR2 FNYEAQ come from the germline V gene. The CDR3 has 16 residues.

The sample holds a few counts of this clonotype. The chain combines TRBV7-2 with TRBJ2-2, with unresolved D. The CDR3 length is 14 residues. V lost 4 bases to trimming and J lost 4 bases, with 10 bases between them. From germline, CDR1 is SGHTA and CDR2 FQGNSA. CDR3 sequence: CASSSRTATGELFF. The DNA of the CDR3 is TGTGCCAGCAGCTCGCGTACAGCCACCGGGGAGCTGTTTTTT.

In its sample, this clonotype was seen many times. CDR3 residues: CASRRTSGGTTGELFF. CDR3 nucleotide sequence: TGTGCCAGCAGAAGGACTAGCGGGGGGACCACCGGGGAGCTGTTTTTT. The chain recombines TRBV6-6 with TRBJ2-2, with TRBD2 matching 14 bases. CDR1 and CDR2 from the germline V gene are MNHNY and SVGAGI (reference sequence). The CDR3 has 16 amino acids. V lost 6 bases, J lost 4 bases, and 4 bases stayed unmatched.

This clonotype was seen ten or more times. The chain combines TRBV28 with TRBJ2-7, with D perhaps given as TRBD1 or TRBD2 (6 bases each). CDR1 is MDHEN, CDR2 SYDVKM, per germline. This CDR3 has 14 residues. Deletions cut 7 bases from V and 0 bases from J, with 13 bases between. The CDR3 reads CASIPGDNSYEQYF. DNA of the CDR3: TGTGCCAGCATCCCGGGGGACAACTCCTACGAGCAGTACTTC.

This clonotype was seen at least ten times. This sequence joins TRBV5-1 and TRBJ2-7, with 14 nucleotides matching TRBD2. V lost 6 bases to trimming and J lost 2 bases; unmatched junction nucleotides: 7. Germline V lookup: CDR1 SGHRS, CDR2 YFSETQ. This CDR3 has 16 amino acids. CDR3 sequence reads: CASTPGLAGEPYEQYF. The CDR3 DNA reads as TGCGCCAGCACCCCGGGACTAGCGGGGGAGCCCTACGAGCAGTACTTC.

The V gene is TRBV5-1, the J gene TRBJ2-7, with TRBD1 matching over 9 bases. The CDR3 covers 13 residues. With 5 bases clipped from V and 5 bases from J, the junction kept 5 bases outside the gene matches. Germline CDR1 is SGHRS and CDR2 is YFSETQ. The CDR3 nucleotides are TGCGCCAGCAGGAGGACAGGGGTCGACGAGCAGTACTTC. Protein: CASRRTGVDEQYF.

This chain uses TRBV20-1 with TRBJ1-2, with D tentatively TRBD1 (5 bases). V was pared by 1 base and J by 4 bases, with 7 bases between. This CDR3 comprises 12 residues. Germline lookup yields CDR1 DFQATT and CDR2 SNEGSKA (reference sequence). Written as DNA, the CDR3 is TGCAGTGCTAGAGTAACAGGCTATGGCTACACCTTC. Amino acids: CSARVTGYGYTF.

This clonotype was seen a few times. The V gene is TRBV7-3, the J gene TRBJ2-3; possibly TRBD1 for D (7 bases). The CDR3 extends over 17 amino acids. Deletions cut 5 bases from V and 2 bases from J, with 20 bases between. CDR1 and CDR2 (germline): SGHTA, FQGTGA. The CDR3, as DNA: TGTGCCAGCAGCCCACTTTCAGGGGGGTATCACACAGATACGCAGTATTTT. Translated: CASSPLSGGYHTDTQYF.

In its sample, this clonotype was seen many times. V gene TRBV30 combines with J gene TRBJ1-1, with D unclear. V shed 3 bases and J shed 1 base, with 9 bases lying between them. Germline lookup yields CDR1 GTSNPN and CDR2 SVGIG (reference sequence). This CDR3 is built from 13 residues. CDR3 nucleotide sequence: TGTGCCTGGAGCCTAAGACAGAACACTGAAGCTTTCTTT. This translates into CAWSLRQNTEAFF.

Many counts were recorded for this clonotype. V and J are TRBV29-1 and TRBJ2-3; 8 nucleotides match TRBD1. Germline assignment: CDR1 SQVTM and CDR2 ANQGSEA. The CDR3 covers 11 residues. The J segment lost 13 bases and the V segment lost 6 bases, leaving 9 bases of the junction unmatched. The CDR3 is CSVRRDRQKYF. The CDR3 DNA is TGCAGCGTCCGCCGGGACAGGCAGAAGTATTTT.

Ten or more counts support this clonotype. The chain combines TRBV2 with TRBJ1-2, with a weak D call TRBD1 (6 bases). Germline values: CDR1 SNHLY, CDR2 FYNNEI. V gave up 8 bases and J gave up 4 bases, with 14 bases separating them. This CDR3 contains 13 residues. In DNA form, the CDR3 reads TGTGCCAGCCGGGAGGGGGGATCCTATGGCTACACCTTC. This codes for CASREGGSYGYTF.

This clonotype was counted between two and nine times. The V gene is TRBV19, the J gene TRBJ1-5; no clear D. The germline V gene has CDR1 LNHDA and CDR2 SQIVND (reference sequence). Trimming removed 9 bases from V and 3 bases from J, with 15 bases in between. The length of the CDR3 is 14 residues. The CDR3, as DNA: TGTGCCAGCAAGTCTGGGCAGTTCAATCAGCCCCAGCATTTT. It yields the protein CASKSGQFNQPQHF.